This T cell receptor beta chain was retrieved from a study of a mutant IDH1 vaccine in newly diagnosed glioma. The time point was: baseline, week 1 (first vaccination visit). Treatment here: pre-vaccination baseline after standard-of-care therapy. About this clone itself: Its specificity is unknown.

Study outcomes and limitations: Pseudoprogression showed no apparent link to changes in top peripheral T cell clonotypes.

V was clipped by 6 bases and J by 4 bases, with 12 bases between them. Germline lookup yields CDR1 MDHEN and CDR2 SYDVKM. The CDR3 length is 13 residues. Produced via immunoSEQ multiplex PCR; TCRdb's table is partial and in-frame only. The repertoire consists of tens of thousands of clones, with roughly 92% occurring once and the leading ten covering about 20%. Source: PBMCs, taken from a glioma patient treated with radiotherapy, temozolomide or both. This TCR came from a man in his late teens or twenties with glioma. The rearrangement links TRBV28 to TRBJ1-1; D is perhaps TRBD1 (5 bases). CDR3 coding DNA: TGTGCCAGCAGAGGGGTGGTGGGCACTGAAGCTTTCTTT. Translating gives CASRGVVGTEAFF.